This T cell receptor (beta chain) was sequenced during a study of OX40 agonist ivuxolimab in advanced cancers. Background on the whole study: The costimulatory receptor OX40 (CD134) was targeted by ivuxolimab, a fully human IgG2 agonistic monoclonal antibody. In the dose-escalation cohort, roughly 82% of patients were male, and the mean age was roughly 60 years with a range of roughly 20 to 79. Patients were allowed to have had prior anti-PD-1, anti-PD-L1 or anti-CTLA-4 therapy, and 30% to 50% of the dose-escalation patients had previously received checkpoint inhibitors. The purpose of peripheral TCRbeta sequencing was to test whether ivuxolimab changed TCR sequence diversity and led to clonal T-cell expansion. The paper describes the monotherapy dose-escalation part (N ≈ 49 patients) of the phase I trial of ivuxolimab. Of the 50 or so patients in dose escalation, about 20 had hepatocellular carcinoma, some 15 had melanoma, 9 had renal cell carcinoma and 9 had head and neck cancer. Partial responses occurred in three dose-escalation patients: two with cutaneous melanoma and one with hepatocellular carcinoma. Intravenous ivuxolimab was administered to patients every 2 weeks at six dose levels: 0.01, 0.1, 0.3, 1.5, 3 and 10 mg/kg. General conclusions and limits of the study: At doses of 0.1 to 3.0 mg/kg, clonal expansion of both CD4+ and CD8+ blood T cells was observed from baseline to week 6. Low levels of normalized T-cell clonal expansion were also shown by some nonresponding patients. In the 0.1-3.0 mg/kg groups, partial responders were among the patients with the lowest normalized peripheral clonal expansion, particularly in CD8+ T cells. After ivuxolimab, CD8+ T cells had more expanded clones than CD4+ T cells on average. The antigen specificity of the peripheral T cells that underwent clonal expansion was not determined.

Genomic DNA was extracted from sorted cells for sequencing of the TCRbeta CDR3 region. The immunoSEQ Assay was used to sequence the TCRbeta CDR3 regions. The table comes from immuneACCESS by way of TCRdb, which keeps in-frame sequences with V and J called. Part of the clones is missing from these tables; in studies checked, under half for an unresolved V gene and the rest for unknown reasons. In this sample the table shows nearly 80,000 clones, roughly four fifths of which occur a single time. The top ten constitute more than 20% of the sample. The trial excluded patients who had a history of autoimmune disease or were on systemic immunosuppression. Peripheral blood for TCR sequencing was collected from all dose cohorts at baseline, on cycle 4 day 1, and on cycle 7 day 1. Samples were obtained from an open-label, multicenter, first-in-human phase I dose-escalation trial of ivuxolimab. Adults with locally advanced or metastatic melanoma, renal cell, hepatocellular, or head and neck squamous cell carcinoma were enrolled in the trial. Before TCR sequencing, CD4+ T cells and CD8+ T cells were sorted from peripheral blood as separate populations.

In the case of this clone: It lacks a known antigen. Qualities for individual bases were not recorded, and no much larger clone is one base off.

The TCR sequence derives from an adult with an advanced solid tumor such as melanoma, head and neck, liver or kidney cancer. The sample here was CD4+ or CD8+ T cells sorted from blood, taken in a trial of the OX40 agonist ivuxolimab.

The CDR3 has the sequence CASIGFGSQATEAFF. In nucleotide form, the sequence is TGTGCCAGCATTGGATTCGGTTCGCAGGCCACTGAAGCTTTCTTT. The chain links TRBV28 with TRBJ1-1, with the D gene not clear enough to name. V loses 7 bases, J loses 4 bases, and the germline ends lie 19 bases apart. Inclusive of the bounding cysteine and phenylalanine, the CDR3 is 15 residues long. Left in the record is the CDR3 DNA by itself, 45 bases read in frame from the first base. Per the germline V gene, MDHEN is the CDR1 and SYDVKM is the CDR2.